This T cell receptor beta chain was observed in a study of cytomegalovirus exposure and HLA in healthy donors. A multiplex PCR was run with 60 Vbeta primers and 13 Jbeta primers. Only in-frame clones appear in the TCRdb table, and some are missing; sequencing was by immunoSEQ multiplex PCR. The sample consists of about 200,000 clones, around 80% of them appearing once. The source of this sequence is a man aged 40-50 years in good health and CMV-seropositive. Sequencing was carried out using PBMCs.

CDR3 bases: TGTGCCAGCAGAAGCTCTAGCGGGATCGTGGATACGCAGTATTTT. Translating gives CASRSSSGIVDTQYF. The V gene is TRBV6-1, the J gene TRBJ2-3; 9 nucleotides match TRBD2. Germline V gene sequence: CDR1 MNHNS, CDR2 SASEGT. The CDR3 contains 15 residues. V trimming: 6 bases; J trimming: 6 bases; junction bases outside the gene matches: 10.